This TCR beta chain was recovered during a study of blood T cell repertoires in COVID-19 (dated by TCRdb to 2020 to 2022). Background on the whole study: The collaborator samples originated in the United States, Italy and Spain and spanned the acute and convalescent phases of COVID-19. The samples were drawn from two sources: the first 160 participants of the ongoing ImmuneRACE study, and fewer than 1,500 subjects contributed by 6 global collaborators. The prospective study material was composed of cDNA or gDNA derived from T cells, B-cell-depleted T cells, or PBMCs. HLA class I and class II types, where available, came from metadata supplied by the sample provider rather than from assay-based typing. Nearly every sample came with metadata listing a de-identified subject ID, COVID-19 status, age in years and sex. The repertoires were made available in a free public database intended to serve as a resource for research on the immune response to SARS-CoV-2. Deeply sampled blood TCRbeta repertoires from subjects exposed to, actively infected with, or recovered from COVID-19 were included in the dataset.

The collaborating institutions used their own protocols to collect whole blood in K2EDTA tubes. For TCRbeta analysis, collaborators shipped samples as frozen whole blood, isolated PBMCs, or DNA extracted from either of those sample types. Trimming takes 4 bases from V and 2 bases from J, and the germline ends sit 12 bases apart. The CDR3 runs 15 amino acids, cysteine and phenylalanine included. Only the CDR3 region is kept as DNA, spanning 45 bases read in frame from base 1. Via the germline V gene, CDR1 is MGHRA and CDR2 YSYEKL. The immunoSEQ Assay, a bias-controlled multiplex PCR, was used to amplify TCRbeta CDR3 regions from genomic DNA. From the authors' description of their analysis: The number of nucleated cells in each sample was estimated by amplification of reference gene primers within the assay. Sequence reads were collapsed and filtered to measure the absolute abundance of every unique TCRbeta CDR3 rearrangement. For each sample, productive Simpson clonality was calculated as the square root of Simpson's diversity index across productive rearrangements. Entries here come from immuneACCESS through TCRdb and include only in-frame sequences with V and J called. Some clones fail to appear in such tables; in the studies checked, an unresolved V gene covers under half of the shortfall, and the cause of the remainder is unknown. V and J calls and clone size are copied from that table; D and trimming were computed from the DNA. The sample table holds over 65,000 clones, of which 86% were seen once. Of the sample, around 8.1% falls within the top ten clones.

Of note for this clone: Its cognate antigen has yet to be identified. It has no much larger one-base neighbor in the sample; base qualities were not kept.

Beyond this particular receptor, the publication reports: The quantity of clinical and demographic metadata differed by source and by participant and was supplied without curation.

The V and J genes are TRBV4-1 and TRBJ2-1; tentative D gene TRBD2, with 5 bases matching. The source material was peripheral blood. The clonotype originates from a man aged 25 to 40 with acute or convalescent COVID-19. The DNA reads TGCGCCAGCAGCCCAAGCGGAGCGGCCTACAATGAGCAGTTCTTC. This codes for CASSPSGAAYNEQFF.